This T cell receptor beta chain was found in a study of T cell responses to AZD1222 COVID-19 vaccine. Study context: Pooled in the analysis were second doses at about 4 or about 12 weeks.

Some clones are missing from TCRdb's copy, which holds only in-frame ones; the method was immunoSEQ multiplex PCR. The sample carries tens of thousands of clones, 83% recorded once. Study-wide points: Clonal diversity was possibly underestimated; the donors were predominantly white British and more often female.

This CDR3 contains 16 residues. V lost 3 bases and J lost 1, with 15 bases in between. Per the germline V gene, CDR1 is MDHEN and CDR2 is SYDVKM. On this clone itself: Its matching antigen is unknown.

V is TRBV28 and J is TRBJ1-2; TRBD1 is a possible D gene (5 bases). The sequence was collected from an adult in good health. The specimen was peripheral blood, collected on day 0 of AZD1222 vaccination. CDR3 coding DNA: TGTGCCAGCAGTTTCGAGGGTTATAGGGGTAACTATGGCTACACCTTC. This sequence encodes CASSFEGYRGNYGYTF.